A selection of T cell receptor beta chains follows, all from one sample in a study of blood T cell repertoires in COVID-19. Repertoires were generated with immunoSEQ multiplex PCR, while TCRdb's copy carries only in-frame clones and drops some. The repertoire holds 270,000 or so clones, with 86% as singletons. Sequencing was performed on PBMCs or T cells enriched from blood (not recorded which). The receptors were gathered from a woman younger than 30 who had recovered from COVID-19. Each CDR3 is given with its conserved first and last residue. Each record gives: CDR3 DNA, CDR3 protein, CDR3 length, J gene, clone size, V gene, D gene. D genes are given only for firm matches. Not all rows give a size; the values are once, few, many and, for expanded clones, a class.

CDR3 DNA: TGCGCCCGCAGCGGGGCCGGGGGGGACTATGGCTACACCTTC
CDR3 protein: CARSGAGGDYGYTF
CDR3 length: 14
J gene: TRBJ1-2
clone size: .
V gene: TRBV5-1
D gene: .

CDR3 DNA: TGCGCCAGCAGCCCGTTCCGACTAGCGGGGAACACAGATACGCAGTATTTT
CDR3 protein: CASSPFRLAGNTDTQYF
CDR3 length: 17
J gene: TRBJ2-3
clone size: .
V gene: TRBV5-1
D gene: TRBD2

CDR3 DNA: TGTGCCAGCAGTGAACTAGCGGGAGTGAGAGATACGCAGTATTTT
CDR3 protein: CASSELAGVRDTQYF
CDR3 length: 15
J gene: TRBJ2-3
clone size: .
V gene: TRBV27
D gene: TRBD2

CDR3 DNA: TGCGCCAGCAGCCAAGGGTCAGCCTCTAGCTATGGCTACACCTTC
CDR3 protein: CASSQGSASSYGYTF
CDR3 length: 15
J gene: TRBJ1-2
clone size: .
V gene: TRBV4-3
D gene: .

CDR3 DNA: TGTGCCAGCAGCTTAGTTGTAGGGGGTCACTCCTACAATGAGCAGTTCTTC
CDR3 protein: CASSLVVGGHSYNEQFF
CDR3 length: 17
J gene: TRBJ2-1
clone size: .
V gene: TRBV7-6
D gene: .

CDR3 DNA: TGTGCCTGGAGTGGCGGGGAAAAAGAGACCCAGTACTTC
CDR3 protein: CAWSGGEKETQYF
CDR3 length: 13
J gene: TRBJ2-5
clone size: .
V gene: TRBV30
D gene: .

CDR3 DNA: TGTGCCAGCAGTCACCCCGGGACTGAAGCTTTCTTT
CDR3 protein: CASSHPGTEAFF
CDR3 length: 12
J gene: TRBJ1-1
clone size: few
V gene: TRBV25-1
D gene: .

CDR3 DNA: TGTGCCAGCAAGGCGAAGCGGAGTTACGAGCAGTACTTC
CDR3 protein: CASKAKRSYEQYF
CDR3 length: 13
J gene: TRBJ2-7
clone size: few
V gene: TRBV2
D gene: .

CDR3 DNA: TGTGCCAGCAGCCCCGGCGGGGGCCCGGGGGCTCCCTACGAGCAGTACTTC
CDR3 protein: CASSPGGGPGAPYEQYF
CDR3 length: 17
J gene: TRBJ2-7
clone size: .
V gene: TRBV9
D gene: .

CDR3 DNA: TGTGCCAGCACCAAACAGGGTAGGGACTATGGCTACACCTTC
CDR3 protein: CASTKQGRDYGYTF
CDR3 length: 14
J gene: TRBJ1-2
clone size: .
V gene: TRBV6-5
D gene: .

CDR3 DNA: TGTGCCAGCAGCTTAGTGATAGTCGGGACTAGCGCTTACAATGAGCAGTTCTTC
CDR3 protein: CASSLVIVGTSAYNEQFF
CDR3 length: 18
J gene: TRBJ2-1
clone size: .
V gene: TRBV11-2
D gene: TRBD2

CDR3 DNA: TGCAGTGCCGGTCATCCCCAGCATTTT
CDR3 protein: CSAGHPQHF
CDR3 length: 9
J gene: TRBJ1-5
clone size: .
V gene: TRBV20-1
D gene: .

CDR3 DNA: TGTGCCAGCAGTTACTCGAGGACGCGGGAGCTTGATACGCAGTATTTT
CDR3 protein: CASSYSRTRELDTQYF
CDR3 length: 16
J gene: TRBJ2-3
clone size: .
V gene: TRBV6-5
D gene: TRBD2

CDR3 DNA: TGTGCCAGCAGCCAGGGCTTAAACTACGAGCAGTACTTC
CDR3 protein: CASSQGLNYEQYF
CDR3 length: 13
J gene: TRBJ2-7
clone size: .
V gene: TRBV3-1/TRBV3-2
D gene: .

CDR3 DNA: TGTGCCAGCAGCTTAGGGGGCCCACCCCTGGGTGAGCAGTTCTTC
CDR3 protein: CASSLGGPPLGEQFF
CDR3 length: 15
J gene: TRBJ2-1
clone size: .
V gene: TRBV7-9
D gene: .

CDR3 DNA: TGTGCCAGCAGTTCCTCCCCCGGGGATGAGCAGTACTTC
CDR3 protein: CASSSSPGDEQYF
CDR3 length: 13
J gene: TRBJ2-7
clone size: .
V gene: TRBV12-3/TRBV12-4
D gene: .

CDR3 DNA: TGTGCCAGCAGTCAATTAACAGGGAACAATGAGCAGTTCTTC
CDR3 protein: CASSQLTGNNEQFF
CDR3 length: 14
J gene: TRBJ2-1
clone size: .
V gene: TRBV28
D gene: .

CDR3 DNA: TGCGCCAGCAGCGCGCAGGAGGCCCAGTACTTC
CDR3 protein: CASSAQEAQYF
CDR3 length: 11
J gene: TRBJ2-5
clone size: .
V gene: TRBV5-1
D gene: .

CDR3 DNA: TGTGCCAGCAGCTTGGACAGGGTACACGAGCAGTACTTC
CDR3 protein: CASSLDRVHEQYF
CDR3 length: 13
J gene: TRBJ2-7
clone size: .
V gene: TRBV11-2
D gene: TRBD1

CDR3 DNA: TGTGCCAGCAGCTTAAGGACAGCGAACACTGAAGCTTTCTTT
CDR3 protein: CASSLRTANTEAFF
CDR3 length: 14
J gene: TRBJ1-1
clone size: .
V gene: TRBV7-9
D gene: .

CDR3 DNA: TGTGCCAGCAGCCCGCCCGGGACAACTAGCACAGATACGCAGTATTTT
CDR3 protein: CASSPPGTTSTDTQYF
CDR3 length: 16
J gene: TRBJ2-3
clone size: .
V gene: TRBV5-5
D gene: .

CDR3 DNA: TGTGCCAGCAGCACCGGGGGGCGGCAGCATTTT
CDR3 protein: CASSTGGRQHF
CDR3 length: 11
J gene: TRBJ1-5
clone size: .
V gene: TRBV28
D gene: .

CDR3 DNA: TGTGCCAGTAGTCAGCGCCTTGACAGGTCACGACCACAAAATGAAAAACTGTTTTTT
CDR3 protein: CASSQRLDRSRPQNEKLFF
CDR3 length: 19
J gene: TRBJ1-4
clone size: .
V gene: TRBV19
D gene: .

CDR3 DNA: TGTGCCAGCAGCCTAACTAGCGGGAGGGTCAACGAGCAGTACTTC
CDR3 protein: CASSLTSGRVNEQYF
CDR3 length: 15
J gene: TRBJ2-7
clone size: .
V gene: TRBV7-2
D gene: TRBD2

CDR3 DNA: TGTGCCAGTACCTCCTGGACAGTGAACACTGAAGCTTTCTTT
CDR3 protein: CASTSWTVNTEAFF
CDR3 length: 14
J gene: TRBJ1-1
clone size: .
V gene: TRBV19
D gene: .

CDR3 DNA: TGTGCCAGCAGCCGTGTCTACAATGAGCAGTTCTTC
CDR3 protein: CASSRVYNEQFF
CDR3 length: 12
J gene: TRBJ2-1
clone size: .
V gene: TRBV11-1
D gene: .

CDR3 DNA: TGTGCCTGTGGAGGTTTAGGGACTGAAGCTTTCTTT
CDR3 protein: CACGGLGTEAFF
CDR3 length: 12
J gene: TRBJ1-1
clone size: few
V gene: TRBV3-1/TRBV3-2
D gene: .

CDR3 DNA: TGTGCCAGCAGTTTCGGACTAGCGGGCTACGAGCAGTACTTC
CDR3 protein: CASSFGLAGYEQYF
CDR3 length: 14
J gene: TRBJ2-7
clone size: few
V gene: TRBV27
D gene: TRBD2

CDR3 DNA: TGTGCCTGGAGTCGTGCACTAGCGAACACCGGGGAGCTGTTTTTT
CDR3 protein: CAWSRALANTGELFF
CDR3 length: 15
J gene: TRBJ2-2
clone size: .
V gene: TRBV30
D gene: .

CDR3 DNA: TGTGCCACCGACAGGGAAGGTCGGGACACTGAAGCTTTCTTT
CDR3 protein: CATDREGRDTEAFF
CDR3 length: 14
J gene: TRBJ1-1
clone size: few
V gene: TRBV2
D gene: TRBD1

CDR3 DNA: TGCAGCGCTATTTCCATGAAGGACAGCCTTAATGAAAAACTGTTTTTT
CDR3 protein: CSAISMKDSLNEKLFF
CDR3 length: 16
J gene: TRBJ1-4
clone size: few
V gene: TRBV29-1
D gene: .

CDR3 DNA: TGCGCCAGCAGCCAAGACACCGGGGGCGGGGGGGACTCCTACAATGAGCAGTTCTTC
CDR3 protein: CASSQDTGGGGDSYNEQFF
CDR3 length: 19
J gene: TRBJ2-1
clone size: .
V gene: TRBV4-3
D gene: TRBD2

CDR3 DNA: TGTGCCAGCAGCTTGGAGGGCACTAGCGGTATCACCGGGGAGCTGTTTTTT
CDR3 protein: CASSLEGTSGITGELFF
CDR3 length: 17
J gene: TRBJ2-2
clone size: few
V gene: TRBV5-6
D gene: TRBD2

CDR3 DNA: TGTGCCAGCAGCCACTCTAGCGGGGGAGCGTCGGATGAGCAGTTCTTC
CDR3 protein: CASSHSSGGASDEQFF
CDR3 length: 16
J gene: TRBJ2-1
clone size: few
V gene: TRBV2
D gene: TRBD2

CDR3 DNA: TGTGCCAGCAGCTTAGAGGCGGTGGGCGAGCAGTACTTC
CDR3 protein: CASSLEAVGEQYF
CDR3 length: 13
J gene: TRBJ2-7
clone size: .
V gene: TRBV7-6
D gene: .

CDR3 DNA: TGTGCCAGCAGCAGGAAAGGACAGGGCCGCCAAGAGACCCAGTACTTC
CDR3 protein: CASSRKGQGRQETQYF
CDR3 length: 16
J gene: TRBJ2-5
clone size: .
V gene: TRBV5-4
D gene: TRBD1

CDR3 DNA: TGTGCCAGCAGTGGTCTTTCGGGGGTCAATCAGCCCCAGCATTTT
CDR3 protein: CASSGLSGVNQPQHF
CDR3 length: 15
J gene: TRBJ1-5
clone size: .
V gene: TRBV2
D gene: .

CDR3 DNA: TGTGCCAGCAGTTTAACAAGACAGGAAAAACTGTTTTTT
CDR3 protein: CASSLTRQEKLFF
CDR3 length: 13
J gene: TRBJ1-4
clone size: .
V gene: TRBV27
D gene: .

CDR3 DNA: TGTGCCACCAGCGGCCGGGGGGGGACTGTACAGGCTAACTATGGCTACACCTTC
CDR3 protein: CATSGRGGTVQANYGYTF
CDR3 length: 18
J gene: TRBJ1-2
clone size: .
V gene: TRBV15
D gene: .

CDR3 DNA: TGTGCCAGCTCACCTACAGGAGTTCTTAACTATGGCTACACCTTC
CDR3 protein: CASSPTGVLNYGYTF
CDR3 length: 15
J gene: TRBJ1-2
clone size: once
V gene: TRBV18
D gene: .

CDR3 DNA: TGTGCCAGCAGATCACGAGCCGGGACTATGGACACCGGGGAGCTGTTTTTT
CDR3 protein: CASRSRAGTMDTGELFF
CDR3 length: 17
J gene: TRBJ2-2
clone size: few
V gene: TRBV11-2
D gene: TRBD2

CDR3 DNA: TGTGCCAGCAGGCGCTACAGCGGGTACGGAGCGAACACCGGGGAGCTGTTTTTT
CDR3 protein: CASRRYSGYGANTGELFF
CDR3 length: 18
J gene: TRBJ2-2
clone size: .
V gene: TRBV28
D gene: .